These T cell receptor beta chains were read from a single sample in a study of human T cells and chemical hapten exposure. TCRdb independently ran MiXCR on the RACE reads; one entry per CDR3 protein. The table lists 180,000 or so distinct CDR3 sequences, approximately 15% of them singletons, with 1.5% to 2% in the top ten. The input for sequencing was whole blood, taken in connection with sensitization to the hapten diphenylcyclopropenone (DPC). Source of these receptors: a woman aged 25 to 39 with alopecia areata. Some clones in this sample may be carry-over from other donors' samples. Each CDR3 is given with its conserved first and last residue. A D gene is named only where the DNA matches it firmly. Size is stated for part of the rows, as once, few or many counts, or as a class when the clone is expanded.

cdr3_length	d_call	j_call	v_call	clone_size	cdr3_nt	cdr3_aa
14	-	TRBJ1-5	TRBV30	-	TGTGTCTGGAACCAGGGAAATAGCAATCAGCCCCAGCATTTT	CVWNQGNSNQPQHF
15	TRBD2	TRBJ2-2	TRBV28	-	TGTGCCAGCAGCAATAGCGGGAGTTACACCGGGGAGCTGTTTTTT	CASSNSGSYTGELFF
13	-	TRBJ2-7	TRBV7-6	many	TGTGCCAGCAGCTTATTTGGGTCCTACGAGCAGTACTTC	CASSLFGSYEQYF
14	TRBD2	TRBJ2-1	TRBV6-2/TRBV6-3	few	TGTGCCAGCACCACTAGCGGGCGTTACAATGAGCAGTTCTTC	CASTTSGRYNEQFF
13	TRBD1	TRBJ1-2	TRBV29-1	-	TGCAGCGATATAGGACAGGGGAACTATGGCTACACCTTC	CSDIGQGNYGYTF
16	TRBD1	TRBJ2-5	TRBV7-3	-	TGTGCCAGCAGCCAGCGTGGACAGGGGGTTGGTGAGACCCAGTACTTC	CASSQRGQGVGETQYF
12	-	TRBJ2-3	TRBV7-9	many	TGTGCCAGCGTGGGGCTAGGCGATACGCAGTATTTT	CASVGLGDTQYF
14	-	TRBJ2-7	TRBV9	-	TGTGCCAGCAGCGTAGACGGGGAACCCTACGAGCAGTACTTC	CASSVDGEPYEQYF
15	TRBD2	TRBJ2-2	TRBV2	few	TGTGCCAGTAGGACTAGCGGGAGGAACACCGGGGAGCTGTTTTTT	CASRTSGRNTGELFF
16	-	TRBJ1-4	TRBV30	many	TGTGCCTGGAGTCTTGCTTCGGGACGGTTGAATGAAAAACTGTTTTTT	CAWSLASGRLNEKLFF
15	TRBD2	TRBJ2-1	TRBV19	few	TGTGCCAGTAGTGGGAGGGCCGGCTCCTACAATGAGCAGTTCTTC	CASSGRAGSYNEQFF
15	-	TRBJ2-2	TRBV12-3/TRBV12-4	few	TGTGCCAGCAGTACCGGGGGCGGGGACCCCGGGGAGCTGTTTTTT	CASSTGGGDPGELFF
14	-	TRBJ2-7	TRBV5-1	few	TGCGCCAGCAGCCCGGGGGACGGAGCCTACGAGCAGTACTTC	CASSPGDGAYEQYF
13	-	TRBJ2-5	TRBV5-1	-	TGCGCCAGCAGGGCGCAAGGGGGAGAGACCCAGTACTTC	CASRAQGGETQYF
16	TRBD2	TRBJ2-1	TRBV12-3/TRBV12-4	-	TGTGCCAGCAGAGGAGGGGGTAGCGGGAACTACAATGAGCAGTTCTTC	CASRGGGSGNYNEQFF
12	-	TRBJ2-7	TRBV18	few	TGTGCCAGCTCACCAGTCCAGTACGAGCAGTACTTC	CASSPVQYEQYF
16	-	TRBJ2-1	TRBV24-1	-	TGTGCCACCAGTGACTCGGACATAGGCCATTACAATGAGCAGTTCTTC	CATSDSDIGHYNEQFF